This TCR beta chain is drawn from a study of blood T cell repertoires in COVID-19. Across the study: Acute and convalescent COVID-19 samples came from the United States, Italy and Spain.

TCRdb's table, derived via immunoSEQ multiplex PCR, lists solely in-frame clones and lacks some. The data contain some 160,000 clones, 87% of them singletons. Germline V gene data show CDR1 as LGHNA and CDR2 as YNFKEQ. The germline V and J ends were trimmed by 4 bases and 9 bases, with 22 bases remaining between them. The CDR3 contains 16 residues. The sample taken for sequencing was peripheral blood. The chain has TRBV4-2 and TRBJ2-1, with D maybe TRBD1 (6 bases). The clonotype was recovered from a woman in her 70s with COVID-19, enrolled during active disease. The CDR3 region is CASSPQAFGEGGEQFF. The CDR3 DNA follows: TGTGCCAGCAGCCCCCAAGCATTTGGGGAAGGGGGTGAGCAGTTCTTC.